This T cell receptor beta chain was identified during a study of blood T cell repertoires in COVID-19. Assay used: immunoSEQ multiplex PCR; TCRdb lists only in-frame clones, some missing. Found here are 120,000 to 150,000 clones, about 84% of them singletons; the top ten hold roughly 13%. The germline CDR1 and CDR2 sequences are SNHLY and FYNNEI. This CDR3 region has 13 residues. Trimming took 3 bases from V and 7 from J, leaving 13 bases between them. The chain joins TRBV2 to TRBJ2-7; D might be TRBD2 (6 bases). Sequencing was performed on peripheral blood. The receptor's source is a man in his sixties with active or convalescent COVID-19. The CDR3: CASSDSGEEEQYF. The DNA of the CDR3 is TGTGCCAGCAGTGATTCGGGAGAGGAAGAGCAGTACTTC. Looking up the rest from reference TRBV2 and TRBJ2-7 gives the full variable domain: EPEVTQTPSHQVTQMGQEVILRCVPISNHLYFYWYRQILGQKVEFLVSFYNNEISEKSEIFDDQFSVERPDGSNFTLKIRSTKLEDSAMYFCASSDSGEEEQYFGPGTRLTVT.